The 21 T cell receptor beta chains presented below share a single source sample, sequenced in a study of blood T cell repertoires in COVID-19. TCRdb's copy holds only in-frame clones and misses some; the assay was immunoSEQ multiplex PCR. In the table there are 140,000 to 150,000 clones, around 84% of which are singletons. The sample comprised peripheral blood. These receptors came from a man aged 55 to 70 with active or convalescent COVID-19.

The rearrangement links TRBV18 to TRBJ1-5; D remains unclear. Germline CDR1 reads KGHSH; CDR2 reads LQKENI. This CDR3 has 14 amino acids. Trimming stripped 3 bases from V and 5 bases from J, with 11 bases between. The CDR3 coding sequence is TGTGCCAGCTCACCCTCGGGAGCAGATCAGCCCCAGCATTTT. Its protein is CASSPSGADQPQHF.

The chain recombines TRBV19 with TRBJ2-1; TRBD2 matches 13 bases. The length of the CDR3 is 15 residues. Germline V CDR1 and CDR2: LNHDA, SQIVND (reference sequence). V lost 3 bases and J lost 7; bases outside the gene matches: 3. As DNA, the CDR3 is TGTGCCAGTAGTATTAGGACTAGCGGGAGAAATGAGCAGTTCTTC. Protein sequence: CASSIRTSGRNEQFF.

This clone has just a few counts. CDR3 nucleotides: TGTGCCAGCACCGAATCCTGGGACTTGTTGGCCTACGAGCAGTACTTC. Translating gives CASTESWDLLAYEQYF. The chain has TRBV27 and TRBJ2-7; D may be TRBD2 (6 bases). Deletions cut 7 bases from V and 2 bases from J, with 21 bases between. The CDR3 is made up of 16 amino acids. In germline, CDR1 is MNHEY, CDR2 SMNVEV (reference sequence).

This clone was seen only once. J is TRBJ2-7 and V is TRBV30, with 11 positions matching TRBD1. V was clipped by 2 bases and J by 4 bases; unmatched bases: 4. Germline CDR1 and CDR2: GTSNPN and SVGIG (reference sequence). This CDR3 region has 14 residues. The CDR3 nucleotides are TGTGCCTGGAGTCCCTGGGACAGGGGGTACGAGCAGTACTTC. Protein product: CAWSPWDRGYEQYF.

The V call is TRBV19, the J call TRBJ2-3; tentative D call: TRBD1 (5 bases). The CDR3 spans 13 residues. Looked up from germline, CDR1 is LNHDA and CDR2 is SQIVND (reference sequence). V lost 6 bases and J 2 bases, leaving 9 bases between the germline ends. For the CDR3, the DNA is TGTGCCAGTAGAACACAGGACACAGATACGCAGTATTTT. This encodes CASRTQDTDTQYF.

Here the CDR3 DNA reads TGTGCCAGCAGCTTGGCGACAGGGACTAATCAGCCCCAGCATTTT. Protein sequence: CASSLATGTNQPQHF. The genes are TRBV5-6 and TRBJ1-5; 7 bases match TRBD1. Germline loops: CDR1 SGHDT, CDR2 YYEEEE. V gave up 0 bases and J gave up 4 bases; unmatched junction bases: 4. The CDR3 contains 15 residues.

CDR3 in amino acids: CSASGRETQYF. Here the CDR3 DNA reads TGCAGTGCTAGCGGGAGAGAGACCCAGTACTTC. The chain uses TRBV20-1 and TRBJ2-5; D possibly corresponds to TRBD2 (6 bases). The CDR3 runs to 11 residues. The germline V gene encodes CDR1 DFQATT and CDR2 SNEGSKA (reference sequence). Trimming shortened V by 3 bases and J by 4 bases, and 6 bases separated the two germline ends.

The CDR3 DNA reads as TGTGCCAGCAGTGCCAGGGTTGAGCCCCCCTTTGGCTACACCTTC. Translating it yields CASSARVEPPFGYTF. The chain uses TRBV2 and TRBJ1-2; possible D gene TRBD1, 5 bases. The CDR3 covers 15 residues. Germline V gene lookup returns CDR1 SNHLY and CDR2 FYNNEI. V gave up 4 bases and J gave up 7 bases, with 19 bases separating them.

The chain recombines TRBV4-3 with TRBJ2-7, with 9 bases identical to TRBD1. With V trimmed by 2 bases and J by 4 bases, 6 bases remained unmatched. The CDR3 runs to 15 residues. Germline CDR1 LGHNA, CDR2 YSLEER. The CDR3 region has the DNA TGCGCCAGCAGCCAAAACAGGGGGCCGGAGTACGAGCAGTACTTC. Amino acid sequence: CASSQNRGPEYEQYF.

V usage is TRBV5-6 and J usage is TRBJ2-7, with TRBD1 matching 9 bases. The CDR3 is 16 amino acids. Trimming cost V 4 bases and J 1 base; bases outside gene matches: 9. Germline lookup yields CDR1 SGHDT and CDR2 YYEEEE. This chain's CDR3 is CASSTMGQGGSYEQYF. The CDR3 coding sequence is TGTGCCAGCAGCACTATGGGACAGGGAGGATCCTACGAGCAGTACTTC.

The chain recombines TRBV11-2 with TRBJ2-7; a weak D match, TRBD2 (5 bases). CDR1 and CDR2 from the germline V gene are SGHAT and FQNNGV. The ends were cut back, 4 bases at V and 2 bases at J, with 15 bases in the middle. The CDR3 has 15 residues. Here the CDR3 DNA reads TGTGCCAGCAGCTACGAGGGATCGCCTACCTACGAGCAGTACTTC. Protein: CASSYEGSPTYEQYF.

V and J are TRBV3-1 (or the pseudogene TRBV3-2) and TRBJ2-1; 10 bases are shared with TRBD2. This CDR3 has 17 residues. Unmatched junction bases numbered 8, after V lost 4 bases and J lost 2 bases. CDR1 and CDR2 (germline): LGHDT, YNNKEL (reference sequence). For the CDR3, the DNA is TGTGCCAGCAGCCCCACCGCTAGCGGGAGAACCTACAATGAGCAGTTCTTC. It encodes CASSPTASGRTYNEQFF.

The chain recombines TRBV30 with TRBJ1-2; 10 bases agree with TRBD1. Looked up from germline, CDR1 is GTSNPN and CDR2 is SVGIG (reference sequence). V was pared by 3 bases and J by 3 bases, with 10 bases of the junction left unmatched. This CDR3 is 16 amino acids long. DNA of the CDR3: TGTGCCTGGAGGGGACAGGGGATGGGAAACGACTATGGCTACACCTTC. It specifies CAWRGQGMGNDYGYTF.

The DNA for the CDR3 is TGTGCCAGCTCACCAACCCGACTCTCTGGAAACACCATATATTTT. The encoded protein is CASSPTRLSGNTIYF. The chain links TRBV18 to TRBJ1-3; no definite D call. Germline lookup yields CDR1 KGHSH and CDR2 LQKENI. This CDR3 is built from 15 residues. The V gene lost 2 bases and the J gene lost 0 bases, with 8 bases spanning the gap. Combining the CDR3 with reference TRBV18 and TRBJ1-3 gives the whole variable domain NAGVMQNPRHLVRRRGQEARLRCSPMKGHSHVYWYRQLPEEGLKFMVYLQKENIIDESGMPKERFSAEFPKEGPSILRIQQVVRGDSAAYFCASSPTRLSGNTIYFGEGSWLTVV.

CDR3 sequence (DNA): TGTGCCAGCAGCTTAGTACAGGGGGCGAACACCGGGGAGCTGTTTTTT. Protein: CASSLVQGANTGELFF. The genes are TRBV7-2 and TRBJ2-2; 8 bases map to TRBD1. Per germline, CDR1 SGHTA and CDR2 FQGNSA. V was pared by 1 base and J by 0 bases, with 1 base of the junction left unmatched. The CDR3 has 16 amino acids.

The V gene is TRBV7-9, the J gene TRBJ2-5, with TRBD1 matching over 12 bases. Trimming cost V 5 bases and J 7 bases; bases outside gene matches: 8. CDR1 and CDR2 (germline): SEHNR, FQNEAQ (reference sequence). The CDR3 spans 15 residues. CDR3 sequence reads: CASSPGTGGPRTQYF. DNA for the CDR3: TGTGCCAGCAGCCCCGGGACAGGGGGCCCGAGGACCCAGTACTTC.

Ten or more counts support this clone. This rearrangement joins TRBV9 to TRBJ1-3; D remains unclear. Trimming left V 3 bases short and J 0 bases short, with 7 bases between. This CDR3 has 14 residues. From germline, CDR1 is SGDLS and CDR2 YYNGEE. The CDR3 DNA sequence: TGTGCCAGCAGCGCGGTCGACTCTGGAAACACCATATATTTT. This translates into CASSAVDSGNTIYF.

Concerning this clone itself: Relative to the germline gene, one junction end is altered; a read error may explain this. V and J are TRBV10-3 and TRBJ1-2; tentative D call: TRBD1 (5 bases). Germline V gene sequence: CDR1 ENHRY, CDR2 SYGVKD. The CDR3 is 12 amino acids. CDR3 sequence (DNA): TGTGTCATCAGTTCCAGGGAGGGGGGCTACACCTTC. The encoded protein is CVISSREGGYTF.

The chain links TRBV29-1 to TRBJ2-7; TRBD1 is a possible D gene (6 bases). Germline values: CDR1 SQVTM, CDR2 ANQGSEA. The ends were cut back, 4 bases at V and 7 bases at J, with 23 bases in the middle. The CDR3 loop spans 15 amino acids. The CDR3 DNA sequence: TGCAGCGTTGTTATCCCGATACAGGGAGCTCGGGAGCAGTACTTC. As protein: CSVVIPIQGAREQYF.

V and J are TRBV12-5 and TRBJ2-2; 12 bases are a match to TRBD1. The CDR3 totals 15 residues. The V gene's germline CDR1 is LGHNT and CDR2 FRNRAP. The V and J ends lost 5 bases and 9 bases, in that order; junction bases with no gene match: 7. CDR3 in amino acids: CASGPGDRGLRELFF. Here the CDR3 DNA reads TGTGCTAGTGGTCCCGGGGACAGGGGGCTGAGGGAGCTGTTTTTT.

This clone was detected a few times. This chain connects TRBV7-8 to TRBJ1-5, with D perhaps TRBD1 (6 bases). Between the trimmed V and J ends, which lost 0 bases and 0 bases, there was a span of 9 bases. The CDR3 is 16 amino acids. Germline CDR1 SGHVS, CDR2 FQNEAQ. CDR3 region: CASSLARTVSNQPQHF. The DNA for the CDR3 is TGTGCCAGCAGCTTAGCGAGGACAGTTAGCAATCAGCCCCAGCATTTT. Filled out from reference TRBV7-8 and TRBJ1-5, the complete variable domain reads GAGVSQSPRYKVAKRGQDVALRCDPISGHVSLFWYQQALGQGPEFLTYFQNEAQLDKSGLPSDRFFAERPEGSVSTLKIQRTQQEDSAVYLCASSLARTVSNQPQHFGDGTRLSIL.